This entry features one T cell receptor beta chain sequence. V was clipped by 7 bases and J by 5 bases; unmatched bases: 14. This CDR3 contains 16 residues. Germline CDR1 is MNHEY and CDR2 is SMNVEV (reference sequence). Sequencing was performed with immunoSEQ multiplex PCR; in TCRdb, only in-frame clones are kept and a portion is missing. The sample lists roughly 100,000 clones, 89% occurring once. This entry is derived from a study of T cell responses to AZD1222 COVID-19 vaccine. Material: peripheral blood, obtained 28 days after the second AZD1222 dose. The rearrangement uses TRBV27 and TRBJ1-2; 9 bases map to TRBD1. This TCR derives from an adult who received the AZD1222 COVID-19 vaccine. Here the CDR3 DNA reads TGTGCCAGCACCCTTTCCTCCGGGACAGGGATTTATGGCTACACCTTC. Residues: CASTLSSGTGIYGYTF.